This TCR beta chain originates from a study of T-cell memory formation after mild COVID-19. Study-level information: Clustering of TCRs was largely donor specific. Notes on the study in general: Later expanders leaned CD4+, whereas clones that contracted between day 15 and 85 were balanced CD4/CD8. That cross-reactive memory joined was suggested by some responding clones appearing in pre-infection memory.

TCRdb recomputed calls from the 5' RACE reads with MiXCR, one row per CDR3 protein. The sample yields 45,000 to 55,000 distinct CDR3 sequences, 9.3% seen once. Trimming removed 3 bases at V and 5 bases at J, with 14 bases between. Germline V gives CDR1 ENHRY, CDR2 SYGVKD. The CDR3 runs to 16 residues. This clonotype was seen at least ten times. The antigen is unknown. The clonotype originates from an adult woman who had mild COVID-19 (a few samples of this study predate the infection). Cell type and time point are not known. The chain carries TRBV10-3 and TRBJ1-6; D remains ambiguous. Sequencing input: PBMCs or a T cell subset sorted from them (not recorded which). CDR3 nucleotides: TGTGCCATCAGTGACGTCGAGAGCACCCATAATTCACCCCTCCACTTT. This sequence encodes CAISDVESTHNSPLHF.